This T cell receptor (beta chain) emerged from a study of blood T cell repertoires in COVID-19. Overall study: Sources were T cells, B-cell-depleted T cells, or PBMCs; the material itself was cDNA or gDNA.

Sequencing was performed with immunoSEQ multiplex PCR; in TCRdb, only in-frame clones are kept and a portion is missing. The sample contains 250,000 to 300,000 clones, over 75% of which appear only once. The CDR3 sequence is 15 residues long. Germline-derived CDR1 and CDR2 are MDHEN and SYDVKM. V was shortened by 10 bases and J by 2 bases, with 20 bases between the two germline ends. The sample consisted of peripheral blood. The gene calls are TRBV28 and TRBJ2-5; tentative D call: TRBD2 (5 bases). The TCR originated in a man in his fifties or sixties with active or convalescent COVID-19. The CDR3 DNA follows: TGTGCCACCACAGAGGGCGGGTGGGAACAAGAGACCCAGTACTTC. Translated: CATTEGGWEQETQYF.